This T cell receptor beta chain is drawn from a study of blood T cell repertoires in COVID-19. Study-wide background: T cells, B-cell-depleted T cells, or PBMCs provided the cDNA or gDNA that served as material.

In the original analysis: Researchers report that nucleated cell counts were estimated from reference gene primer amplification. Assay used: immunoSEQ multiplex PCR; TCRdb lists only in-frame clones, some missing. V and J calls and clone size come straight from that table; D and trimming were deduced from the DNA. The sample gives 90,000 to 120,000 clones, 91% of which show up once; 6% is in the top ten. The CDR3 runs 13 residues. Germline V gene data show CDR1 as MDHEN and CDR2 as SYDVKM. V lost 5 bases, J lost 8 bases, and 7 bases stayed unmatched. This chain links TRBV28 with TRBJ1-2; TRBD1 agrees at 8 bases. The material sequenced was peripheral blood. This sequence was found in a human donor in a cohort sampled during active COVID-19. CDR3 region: CASSRGQGWGYTF. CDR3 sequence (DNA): TGTGCCAGCAGTCGCGGACAGGGCTGGGGCTACACCTTC.